Listed here are 20 T cell receptor beta chains from one sample, sequenced in a study of beta chain features in type 1 diabetes. The investigators reverse transcribed all of the isolated RNA, so they sequenced expressed TCRB transcripts. Profiling relied on immunoSEQ multiplex PCR, and the TCRdb table lists in-frame clones only, not all of them. Of around 710,000 clones in the sample, 9.5% to 15% were seen once. Study findings and constraints: TCRB CDR3 length was moderately but significantly reduced in all four CD4+ subsets of Type 1 diabetes patients.

Antigen specificity for these receptors is unknown. The sample consisted of naive CD4+ T cells from blood. The source is a man aged 30 to 45 with type 1 diabetes.

In this sample, this clone turned up a few times. This rearrangement joins TRBV13 to TRBJ2-5; TRBD1 matches 8 bases. V shed 5 bases and J 5 bases; nucleotides not matched to a gene: 10. Per the germline V gene, CDR1 is PRHDT and CDR2 is FYEKMQ (reference sequence). The CDR3 extends over 15 amino acids. In DNA, the CDR3 is TGTGCCAGCAGCCCCAGGGACAGGCGCTACGAGACCCAGTACTTC. Protein product: CASSPRDRRYETQYF.

The chain combines TRBV5-1 with TRBJ2-1, with D perhaps given as TRBD1 or TRBD2 (5 bases each). Germline V gene data show CDR1 as SGHRS and CDR2 as YFSETQ. V gave up 7 bases and J gave up 4 bases, with 9 bases separating them. The CDR3 contains 12 residues. The DNA of the CDR3 is TGCGCCAGCCGAGAGGGGTACAATGAGCAGTTCTTC. Translation gives CASREGYNEQFF.

This sequence joins TRBV29-1 and TRBJ2-5; D may be TRBD1 or TRBD2 (6 bases each). TRBJ2-7 matches the DNA end more closely, so the J call is doubtful. The CDR3 consists of 12 residues. CDR1 and CDR2 from the germline V gene are SQVTM and ANQGSEA. CDR3 nucleotides: TGCAGCGTTGCCGGGGGCCGGTACGAGCAGTACTTC. It codes for CSVAGGRYEQYF.

This sequence joins TRBV5-4 and TRBJ2-6; D call uncertain. Between the trimmed V and J ends, which lost 0 bases and 0 bases, there was a span of 10 bases. This CDR3 region has 17 residues. Germline V gene data show CDR1 as SGHNT and CDR2 as YYREEE (reference sequence). The CDR3 DNA follows: TGTGCCAGCAGCTTGGGTTCTGTTCCCTCTGGGGCCAACGTCCTGACTTTC. Its translation: CASSLGSVPSGANVLTF.

The V call is TRBV28, the J call TRBJ2-1, with 8 bases fitting TRBD2. CDR3 length: 16 amino acids. V dropped 7 bases and J dropped 7; count of bases not matched to a gene: 15. Germline V gene sequence: CDR1 MDHEN, CDR2 SYDVKM. CDR3 sequence: CASTPGSGAGLNEQFF. In nucleotides, the CDR3 is TGTGCCAGCACCCCAGGTAGCGGGGCCGGATTGAATGAGCAGTTCTTC.

The gene calls are TRBV2 and TRBJ2-3, with TRBD1 identical over 8 bases. J was trimmed by 2 bases and V by 5 bases; bases with no gene match: 9. Germline V gene sequence: CDR1 SNHLY, CDR2 FYNNEI. CDR3 size: 16 residues. In DNA, the CDR3 is TGTGCCAGCAGTCGAAACGACAGGGGTTACACAGATACGCAGTATTTT. This gives the protein CASSRNDRGYTDTQYF.

Written as DNA, the CDR3 is TGTGCCACCTGTATGGCTCTAAATCAGCCCCAGCATTTT. This sequence encodes CATCMALNQPQHF. The chain recombines TRBV6-1 with TRBJ1-5; the D is unclear. Per germline, CDR1 MNHNS and CDR2 SASEGT. The CDR3 consists of 13 residues. With 10 bases removed from V and 4 bases from J, the gap between germline ends came to 14 bases.

With respect to this clone: At one boundary the junction diverges from the germline segment, which might be a read error. The chain joins TRBV7-6 to TRBJ1-3; possibly TRBD1 for D (5 bases). Germline V gene sequence: CDR1 SGHVS, CDR2 FNYEAQ. The CDR3 is 14 amino acids. The CDR3 region has the DNA TGTGCCAGCAGCTCAGGCCGGGACGGAACTCACCCCATTTTT. It encodes CASSSGRDGTHPIF.

The V call is TRBV7-2, the J call TRBJ1-3, with D unclear. Germline loops: CDR1 SGHTA, CDR2 FQGNSA. The CDR3 has 17 residues. Trimming took 1 base from V and 0 from J, leaving 13 bases between them. CDR3 DNA sequence: TGTGCCAGCAGCTTAGTACGGACTCGGCGCTCTGGAAACACCATATATTTT. Residues: CASSLVRTRRSGNTIYF.

In its sample, this clone was seen once. V and J are TRBV6-5 and TRBJ2-1, with D perhaps given as TRBD1 or TRBD2 (5 bases each). CDR3 size: 15 residues. CDR1 and CDR2 (germline): MNHEY, SVGAGI. The ends were cut back, 4 bases at V and 7 bases at J, with 17 bases in the middle. The CDR3 region has the DNA TGTGCCAGCAGTTTCCCTGGACTGGGGGTAAATGAGCAGTTCTTC. The encoded protein is CASSFPGLGVNEQFF.

The J gene is TRBJ1-1, the V gene TRBV7-2, with D maybe TRBD1 (6 bases). CDR1 and CDR2 (germline): SGHTA, FQGNSA. This CDR3 contains 18 residues. The V end was cut by 1 base, the J end by 6 bases, with 24 bases between. CDR3 coding DNA: TGTGCCAGCAGCTTAGTTCATTTGGGTCCAGGGGTAGGTTCTGAAGCTTTCTTT. Its protein product is CASSLVHLGPGVGSEAFF. The variable domain in full, completed from reference TRBV7-2 and TRBJ1-1, reads GAGVSQSPSNKVTEKGKDVELRCDPISGHTALYWYRQSLGQGLEFLIYFQGNSAPDKSGLPSDRFSAERTGGSVSTLTIQRTQQEDSAVYLCASSLVHLGPGVGSEAFFGQGTRLTVV.

There are a few counts of this clone. The gene calls are TRBV29-1 and TRBJ2-5; D unclear. The V and J ends lost 4 bases and 1 base respectively, with 10 bases between them. The CDR3 is 13 residues long. Germline V gene data show CDR1 as SQVTM and CDR2 as ANQGSEA. The CDR3 loop is CSVGLTFQETQYF. CDR3 in DNA: TGCAGCGTTGGATTAACATTCCAAGAGACCCAGTACTTC.

The chain combines TRBV2 with TRBJ2-3; 9 bases match TRBD2. Germline-derived CDR1 and CDR2 are SNHLY and FYNNEI. Trimming at V came to 7 bases and at J to 7 bases, leaving 24 bases not matched to a gene. The CDR3 is made up of 19 amino acids. The CDR3 region has the DNA TGTGCCAGCAATCTCCCTAGTCCCGGGCTAGCGGGGAAAAGCAATACGCAGTATTTT. It codes for CASNLPSPGLAGKSNTQYF.

This clone was counted a few times. The V gene is TRBV11-2, the J gene TRBJ1-5; 8 bases fit TRBD1. CDR1 and CDR2 (germline): SGHAT, FQNNGV. There are 18 residues in the CDR3. V was clipped by 1 base and J by 2 bases; unmatched bases: 10. In DNA, the CDR3 is TGTGCCAGCAGCTTAGGAAGTACGCCGGGACAGGGCAATCAGCCCCAGCATTTT. Its translation is CASSLGSTPGQGNQPQHF.

This clone showed up just a few times. V is TRBV6-1 and J is TRBJ1-5; 9 positions agree with TRBD1. This CDR3 contains 15 residues. Trimming removed 7 bases from V and 5 bases from J; junction bases left unmatched: 9. Germline CDR1 MNHNS, CDR2 SASEGT. The CDR3 nucleotides read TGTGCCAGCACGATAATCGGACAGGGGTATCAGCCCCAGCATTTT. Translated, it gives CASTIIGQGYQPQHF.

This clone has just a few counts. J is TRBJ2-3 and V is TRBV29-1; possibly TRBD1 for D (6 bases). CDR3 length: 15 residues. Trimming took off 1 base at V and 3 bases at J, with 14 bases between the two ends. Germline CDR1 and CDR2: SQVTM and ANQGSEA. Here the CDR3 reads CSVEAVRGETDTQYF. As DNA, the CDR3 is TGCAGCGTTGAAGCAGTCAGGGGAGAAACAGATACGCAGTATTTT.

The rearrangement joins TRBV20-1 to TRBJ2-5; unclear D gene. The CDR3 runs to 10 residues. The V end was cut by 4 bases, the J end by 7 bases, with 7 bases between. Germline V gives CDR1 DFQATT, CDR2 SNEGSKA (reference sequence). The CDR3 spells CSAIWGTQYF. For the CDR3, the DNA is TGCAGTGCTATCTGGGGGACCCAGTACTTC.

This clone was recorded a few times. The CDR3 DNA sequence: TGTGCCAGCAGCGTAGGATCAGGGATTTGGGGGGATGAAGCTTTCTTT. It encodes CASSVGSGIWGDEAFF. The rearrangement links TRBV9 to TRBJ1-1; maybe TRBD1 (5 bases). CDR3 length: 16 residues. CDR1 is SGDLS and CDR2 is YYNGEE in the germline V gene. V was trimmed by 0 bases and J by 7 bases, leaving 19 bases between them.

Only a few counts were recorded for this clone. The V gene is TRBV6-5, the J gene TRBJ1-1, with D hard to call. Per the germline V gene, CDR1 is MNHEY and CDR2 is SVGAGI. The germline V and J ends were trimmed by 6 bases and 1 base, with 12 bases remaining between them. The CDR3 runs 14 residues. The CDR3: CASRSSAGNTEAFF. The CDR3 DNA follows: TGTGCCAGCAGATCCTCGGCGGGGAACACTGAAGCTTTCTTT.

This clone was seen a few times. The chain recombines TRBV28 with TRBJ1-2, with 8 nucleotides matching TRBD1. The J segment lost 5 bases and the V segment lost 4 bases, leaving 12 bases of the junction unmatched. The germline gives CDR1 MDHEN, CDR2 SYDVKM. This CDR3 spans 16 amino acids. The CDR3 loop reads CASSSQGALGNYGYTF. The CDR3 DNA reads as TGTGCCAGCAGTTCCCAGGGGGCTTTAGGGAATTATGGCTACACCTTC.